These 30 T cell receptor beta chains were all obtained from the same sample, sequenced in a study of T cell repertoires in ileal Crohn's disease. The data were produced by immunoSEQ multiplex PCR, yet TCRdb's version contains in-frame clones alone and is incomplete. Of roughly 2,400 clones listed, roughly four fifths were seen once; the top ten hold around 6.5%. The sequenced sample consisted of ileal tissue. All receptors derive from an adult with Crohn's disease.

This clone was recorded once. V gene TRBV5-1 combines with J gene TRBJ2-5; D is possibly TRBD1 (5 bases). The CDR3 consists of 14 residues. Trimming removed 3 bases at V and 5 bases at J, with 14 bases between. Germline V gives CDR1 SGHRS, CDR2 YFSETQ. The CDR3 region has the DNA TGCGCCAGCAGCTCCCCTACAGGCGAGGAGACCCAGTACTTC. Protein sequence: CASSSPTGEETQYF. Variable domain in full (rest from reference TRBV5-1 and TRBJ2-5): KAGVTQTPRYLIKTRGQQVTLSCSPISGHRSVSWYQQTPGQGLQFLFEYFSETQRNKGNFPGRFSGRQFSNSRSEMNVSTLELGDSALYLCASSSPTGEETQYFGPGTRLLVL.

The V and J genes are TRBV6-5 and TRBJ2-3; D remains ambiguous. CDR3 size: 12 residues. V was pared by 8 bases and J by 2 bases, with 8 bases between. CDR1 is MNHEY, CDR2 SVGAGI, per germline. CDR3 protein: CASSSDTDTQYF. The CDR3 DNA sequence: TGTGCCAGCTCAAGCGACACAGATACGCAGTATTTT.

The genes are TRBV7-2 and TRBJ2-1, with TRBD2 matching over 8 bases. V lost 1 base to trimming and J lost 6 bases; unmatched junction nucleotides: 5. The CDR3 runs 15 residues. Germline lookup yields CDR1 SGHTA and CDR2 FQGNSA. In DNA form, the CDR3 reads TGTGCCAGCAGCTTAGGGGGTAGCGGGACCAATGAGCAGTTCTTC. Translated: CASSLGGSGTNEQFF.

This clone was found a few times. V and J are TRBV5-4 and TRBJ2-1; the D gene is possibly TRBD2 (7 bases). Germline V gives CDR1 SGHNT, CDR2 YYREEE (reference sequence). The CDR3 is 15 amino acids. Trimming pared 4 bases from V and 9 bases from J, leaving 20 bases between. The CDR3 region is CASSPGAGVEGEQFF. CDR3 in DNA: TGTGCCAGCAGCCCAGGGGCGGGAGTAGAGGGTGAGCAGTTCTTC.

The chain joins TRBV7-8 to TRBJ2-7; a weak D match, TRBD2 (5 bases). CDR3 length: 15 amino acids. V lost 5 bases to trimming and J lost 4 bases, with 18 bases between them. The germline CDR1 and CDR2 sequences are SGHVS and FQNEAQ. CDR3 protein: CASSADGRPGYEQYF. Here the CDR3 DNA reads TGTGCCAGCAGCGCGGACGGGCGACCGGGGTACGAGCAGTACTTC.

This clone has just one count. The rearrangement uses TRBV5-1 and TRBJ2-5; TRBD1 agrees at 8 bases. With 4 bases clipped from V and 5 bases from J, the junction kept 7 bases outside the gene matches. The CDR3 contains 14 residues. From germline, CDR1 is SGHRS and CDR2 YFSETQ. This CDR3 is CASSGGTGEETQYF. As DNA, the CDR3 is TGCGCCAGCAGCGGGGGGACAGGAGAGGAGACCCAGTACTTC.

This chain uses TRBV28 with TRBJ2-7; D might be TRBD1 (6 bases). Per germline, CDR1 MDHEN and CDR2 SYDVKM. The CDR3 is 14 residues long. The germline V and J ends were trimmed by 7 bases and 0 bases, with 13 bases remaining between them. CDR3: CASISGTNSYEQYF. The CDR3 nucleotides are TGTGCCAGCATATCCGGGACAAACTCCTACGAGCAGTACTTC.

CDR3 protein: CASSLGQGYEQYF. In nucleotides, the CDR3 is TGTGCCAGCAGTTTAGGACAGGGCTACGAGCAGTACTTC. The J gene is TRBJ2-7, the V gene TRBV2, with 8 positions matching TRBD1. The CDR3 extends over 13 amino acids. Looked up from germline, CDR1 is SNHLY and CDR2 is FYNNEI. The trim removed 5 bases at V and 3 bases at J, leaving 3 bases unmatched.

The J gene is TRBJ2-7, the V gene TRBV6-5; TRBD2 matches at 9 bases. This CDR3 is 13 amino acids long. CDR1 MNHEY and CDR2 SVGAGI come from the germline V gene. V was pared by 7 bases and J by 6 bases, with 7 bases of the junction left unmatched. CDR3: CASKPSGRSEQYF. CDR3 nucleotides: TGTGCCAGCAAGCCCAGCGGGAGGAGCGAGCAGTACTTC.

The rearrangement joins TRBV5-1 to TRBJ2-1; 11 nucleotides align to TRBD2. Germline CDR1 reads SGHRS; CDR2 reads YFSETQ. The CDR3 has 14 amino acids. V trimming: 2 bases; J trimming: 8 bases; junction bases outside the gene matches: 3. The CDR3 reads CASSFLAGGYEQFF. CDR3 DNA sequence: TGCGCCAGCAGCTTTCTAGCGGGGGGCTATGAGCAGTTCTTC.

The chain recombines TRBV19 with TRBJ1-1, with D tentatively TRBD1 (5 bases). Trimming took off 7 bases at V and 8 bases at J, with 8 bases between the two ends. The germline CDR1 and CDR2 sequences are LNHDA and SQIVND (reference sequence). This CDR3 is built from 10 residues. In DNA, the CDR3 is TGTGCCAGTAAAGGGACCGAAGCTTTCTTT. It specifies CASKGTEAFF.

V and J are TRBV5-1 and TRBJ1-4; D is uncertain. Germline V gene data show CDR1 as SGHRS and CDR2 as YFSETQ. The V and J ends lost 5 bases and 5 bases respectively, with 4 bases between them. The CDR3 sequence is 11 residues long. DNA for the CDR3: TGCGCCAGCAGGTTAAATGAAAAACTGTTTTTT. Protein: CASRLNEKLFF.

This clone came up once. V usage is TRBV19 and J usage is TRBJ2-1; 8 bases map to TRBD2. This CDR3 contains 16 residues. Germline V gives CDR1 LNHDA, CDR2 SQIVND (reference sequence). Unmatched junction bases numbered 5, after V lost 4 bases and J lost 0 bases. The CDR3 nucleotides are TGTGCCAGTAGTAACCGTACTAGCGGCTCCTACAATGAGCAGTTCTTC. Translation: CASSNRTSGSYNEQFF.

The chain recombines TRBV7-9 with TRBJ2-1; D unresolved. V lost 6 bases and J 10 bases, leaving 19 bases between the germline ends. Germline values: CDR1 SEHNR, CDR2 FQNEAQ (reference sequence). This CDR3 has 14 amino acids. In nucleotides, the CDR3 is TGTGCCAGCAGGCGCGGTGGGTCCGTAGGGGAGCAGTTCTTC. Translated, it gives CASRRGGSVGEQFF.

This clone showed up just once. The chain links TRBV13 to TRBJ2-2; TRBD2 matches at 12 bases. Unmatched junction bases numbered 5, after V lost 0 bases and J lost 3 bases. CDR3 length: 18 amino acids. The V gene's germline CDR1 is PRHDT and CDR2 FYEKMQ (reference sequence). The CDR3 sequence: CASSLGLGLAGYTGELFF. CDR3 nucleotides: TGTGCCAGCAGCTTAGGCCTCGGACTAGCGGGATACACCGGGGAGCTGTTTTTT. Complete variable domain (other parts from reference TRBV13 and TRBJ2-2): AAGVIQSPRHLIKEKRETATLKCYPIPRHDTVYWYQQGPGQDPQFLISFYEKMQSDKGSIPDRFSAQQFSDYHSELNMSSLELGDSALYFCASSLGLGLAGYTGELFFGEGSRLTVL.

J is TRBJ2-5 and V is TRBV18, with D tentatively TRBD1 (6 bases). Germline V gene sequence: CDR1 KGHSH, CDR2 LQKENI. The CDR3 has 15 residues. The V end lost 1 base, the J end lost 1 base, and 10 bases lay between the germline ends. The CDR3 nucleotides are TGTGCCAGCTCACCACAGAGGGGGAGCCAAGAGACCCAGTACTTC. Its protein is CASSPQRGSQETQYF. Complete variable domain (other parts from reference TRBV18 and TRBJ2-5): NAGVMQNPRHLVRRRGQEARLRCSPMKGHSHVYWYRQLPEEGLKFMVYLQKENIIDESGMPKERFSAEFPKEGPSILRIQQVVRGDSAAYFCASSPQRGSQETQYFGPGTRLLVL.

This chain links TRBV21-1 with TRBJ2-2; the table's D call of TRBD2 was not tested on the DNA. TRBV21-1 is marked as a pseudogene. The CDR3 loop spans 22 amino acids. CDR3 protein: CASSNAHPTSGDPSTNTGELFF. The CDR3 DNA sequence: TGTGCCAGCAGCAATGCCCACCCGACTAGCGGGGACCCTTCTACGAACACCGGGGAGCTGTTTTTT.

The rearrangement joins TRBV11-2 to TRBJ1-5, with D hard to call. The CDR3 spans 14 residues. The germline CDR1 and CDR2 sequences are SGHAT and FQNNGV. Trimming shortened V by 0 bases and J by 7 bases, and 10 bases separated the two germline ends. The CDR3 is CASSLDATGQPQHF. Written as DNA, the CDR3 is TGTGCCAGCAGCTTAGACGCCACGGGGCAGCCCCAGCATTTT.

The J gene is TRBJ2-5, the V gene TRBV7-2, with D uncertain. Germline CDR1 SGHTA, CDR2 FQGNSA. The CDR3 totals 12 residues. Trimming stripped 4 bases from V and 4 bases from J, with 7 bases between. The CDR3, as DNA: TGTGCCAGCAGCTATACGGGAGAGACCCAGTACTTC. Amino acids: CASSYTGETQYF.

This chain connects TRBV11-3 to TRBJ2-7, with 8 nucleotides matching TRBD2. CDR1 and CDR2 (germline): SGHNT, YENEEA. The CDR3 spans 14 residues. Losses at the gene ends were 8 bases for V and 5 bases for J; bases not matched to a gene: 11. The CDR3 sequence: CASQFNRGGHEQYF. CDR3 DNA: TGTGCCAGCCAATTCAACCGGGGGGGGCACGAGCAGTACTTC. Looking up the rest from reference TRBV11-3 and TRBJ2-7 gives the full variable domain: EAGVVQSPRYKIIEKKQPVAFWCNPISGHNTLYWYLQNLGQGPELLIRYENEEAVDDSQLPKDRFSAERLKGVDSTLKIQPAELGDSAVYLCASQFNRGGHEQYFGPGTRLTVT.

The genes are TRBV7-9 and TRBJ1-1, with D hard to call. V was clipped by 1 base and J by 2 bases, with 5 bases between them. Per the germline V gene, CDR1 is SEHNR and CDR2 is FQNEAQ (reference sequence). The CDR3 extends over 13 amino acids. The CDR3 bases are TGTGCCAGCAGCTTAGGCTCCAACACTGAAGCTTTCTTT. Its protein is CASSLGSNTEAFF.

The CDR3 DNA reads as TGTGCCAGCAGCCGGGACACGTTCCCCACAGATACGCAGTATTTT. As protein: CASSRDTFPTDTQYF. The chain employs TRBV6-1 and TRBJ2-3; tentative D call: TRBD1 (6 bases). The CDR3 spans 15 residues. Germline V lookup: CDR1 MNHNS, CDR2 SASEGT. Trimming took off 6 bases at V and 2 bases at J, with 15 bases between the two ends.

CDR3 residues: CASSLAWGTDTQYF. In DNA form, the CDR3 reads TGTGCCAGCAGCTTGGCCTGGGGCACAGATACGCAGTATTTT. The chain links TRBV5-8 to TRBJ2-3; D ambiguous. Germline V gene data show CDR1 as SGHTS and CDR2 as YDEGEE. The CDR3 totals 14 residues. V was shortened by 0 bases and J by 1 base, with 6 bases between the two germline ends. Together with reference TRBV5-8 and TRBJ2-3, the CDR3 gives the full variable domain: EAGVTQSPTHLIKTRGQQATLRCSPISGHTSVYWYQQALGLGLQFLLWYDEGEERNRGNFPPRFSGRQFPNYSSELNVNALELEDSALYLCASSLAWGTDTQYFGPGTRLTVL.

J is TRBJ2-7 and V is TRBV5-1; tentatively, D is TRBD1 (6 bases). In germline, CDR1 is SGHRS, CDR2 YFSETQ. The CDR3 consists of 15 residues. V lost 4 bases and J 5 bases, leaving 19 bases between the germline ends. For the CDR3, the DNA is TGCGCCAGCAGCGAACTACAGGGTGGGATGCACGAGCAGTACTTC. Its translation: CASSELQGGMHEQYF.

This clone has a single count. One junction end does not reproduce the germline sequence, and a read error may be involved. Distinct nucleotide sequences in the sample also encode this CDR3. V gene TRBV27 combines with J gene TRBJ1-1, with D maybe TRBD1 (5 bases). Germline CDR1 and CDR2: MNHEY and SMNVEV (reference sequence). The length of the CDR3 is 13 residues. The CDR3 DNA reads TGTGCCAGCACCCCGTGGGGGAGCACTGAAGCGTTCTTT. It yields the protein CASTPWGSTEAFF.

The CDR3 DNA reads as TGCGCCAGCAGCTTTTCCGGGGGCGAGAACACTGAAGCTTTCTTT. Translating gives CASSFSGGENTEAFF. The chain employs TRBV5-1 and TRBJ1-1, with D perhaps matching TRBD1 (6 bases). Germline-derived CDR1 and CDR2 are SGHRS and YFSETQ. The CDR3 contains 15 residues. Trimming took off 2 bases at V and 1 base at J, with 12 bases between the two ends.

The chain links TRBV19 to TRBJ1-3, with TRBD1 as a possible D gene (5 bases). Germline CDR1 and CDR2: LNHDA and SQIVND (reference sequence). V lost 6 bases and J lost 4, with 22 bases in between. The CDR3 loop spans 17 amino acids. The CDR3, as DNA: TGTGCCAGTAGCCTCCGTAGGGGAATTGGATCGGGAAACACCATATATTTT. This gives the protein CASSLRRGIGSGNTIYF.

The chain is built from TRBV4-1 and TRBJ1-5, with 7 bases lining up with TRBD1. Germline CDR1 and CDR2: MGHRA and YSYEKL. After removal of 4 bases from V and 7 bases from J, the junction contained 7 bases not matched to a gene. The CDR3 sequence is 14 residues long. The CDR3 protein is CASSRDRVGQPQHF. The CDR3 nucleotides read TGCGCCAGCAGCCGAGACAGGGTAGGACAGCCCCAGCATTTT.

The V gene is TRBV28, the J gene TRBJ1-2; a possible D gene is TRBD1 (5 bases). V lost 6 bases, J lost 4 bases, and 18 bases lay in between. The CDR3 extends over 15 amino acids. Germline-derived CDR1 and CDR2 are MDHEN and SYDVKM. Here the CDR3 reads CASSNPTALGYGYTF. In DNA, the CDR3 is TGTGCCAGCAGCAACCCGACAGCTCTCGGCTATGGCTACACCTTC.

This chain uses TRBV2 with TRBJ1-2; 7 bases line up with TRBD1. The CDR3 contains 14 residues. The germline V gene encodes CDR1 SNHLY and CDR2 FYNNEI. V was clipped by 8 bases and J by 2 bases; unmatched bases: 8. This CDR3 reads CASQGQLLNYGYTF. CDR3 in DNA: TGTGCCAGCCAGGGACAGCTCTTAAACTATGGCTACACCTTC.